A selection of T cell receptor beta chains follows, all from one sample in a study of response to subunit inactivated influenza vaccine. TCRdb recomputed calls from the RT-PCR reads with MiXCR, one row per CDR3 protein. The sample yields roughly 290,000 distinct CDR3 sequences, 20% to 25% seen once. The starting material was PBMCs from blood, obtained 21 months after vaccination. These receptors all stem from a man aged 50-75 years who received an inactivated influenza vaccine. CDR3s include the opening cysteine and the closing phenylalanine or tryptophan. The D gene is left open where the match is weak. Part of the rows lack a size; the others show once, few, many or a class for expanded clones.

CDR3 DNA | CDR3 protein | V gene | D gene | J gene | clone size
TGTGCCATCAGTGAAAGACTAGCGGGGGATACCTACAATGAGCAGTTCTTC | CAISERLAGDTYNEQFF | TRBV10-3 | TRBD2 | TRBJ2-1 | .
TGTGCCAGCAGTTTATTAGCGGGGCCCGGGAGGAATGAGCAGTTCTTC | CASSLLAGPGRNEQFF | TRBV27 | TRBD2 | TRBJ2-1 | few
TGCGCCAGCAGCCAAGGGGGGAACTCCTACAATGAGCAGTTCTTC | CASSQGGNSYNEQFF | TRBV4-1 | . | TRBJ2-1 | .
TGTGCCAGCAGCGCCCCTGCGCCATCCTACGAGCAGTACTTC | CASSAPAPSYEQYF | TRBV12-3/TRBV12-4 | . | TRBJ2-7 | .
TGTGCCCACCCTTCAGGGTATGAGAATCAGCCCCAGCATTTT | CAHPSGYENQPQHF | TRBV6-1 | . | TRBJ1-5 | .
TGCAGCGTTTATGGGACAGCACTCAAACAGAACACTGAAGCTTTCTTT | CSVYGTALKQNTEAFF | TRBV29-1 | TRBD1 | TRBJ1-1 | many
TGTGCCAGCAGCCAAGCAGGGGCGGGGGATGAAAAACTGTTTTTT | CASSQAGAGDEKLFF | TRBV4-2 | . | TRBJ1-4 | many
TGTGCCATCAGTGGGGACCCCACCGGGGAGCTGTTTTTT | CAISGDPTGELFF | TRBV10-3 | . | TRBJ2-2 | few
TGCGCCAGCAGCCTGGGACGGTGGAACACTGAAGCTTTCTTT | CASSLGRWNTEAFF | TRBV5-1 | . | TRBJ1-1 | .
TGTGCCAGCTTTCCGGGACTAGCGGGGCTCTACAATGAGCAGTTCTTC | CASFPGLAGLYNEQFF | TRBV6-1 | TRBD2 | TRBJ2-1 | many
TGTGCCAGCAGTCACGGGGGACCTAGCACAGATACGCAGTATTTT | CASSHGGPSTDTQYF | TRBV7-2 | . | TRBJ2-3 | few
TGCGCCAGCAGCTTGATAAGGGCAGACACCGGGGAGCTGTTTTTT | CASSLIRADTGELFF | TRBV5-1 | . | TRBJ2-2 | few
TGTGCCAGCGTTGGGGTATACACAGATACGCAGTATTTT | CASVGVYTDTQYF | TRBV12-3/TRBV12-4 | . | TRBJ2-3 | once
TGCGCCAGCAGCCTTGACAGGGAGGTCCTCACAGATACGCAGTATTTT | CASSLDREVLTDTQYF | TRBV5-1 | . | TRBJ2-3 | few
TGTGCCAGCAGCCGTACGGGATATCGAAATTTCTATGGCTACACCTTC | CASSRTGYRNFYGYTF | TRBV3-1 | . | TRBJ1-2 | .
TGTGCCAGCAGCTTGCTCGACAGGGCCGGGGAGCTGTTTTTT | CASSLLDRAGELFF | TRBV11-2 | TRBD1 | TRBJ2-2 | few
TGCGCCAGCAGCCACTACTCGTCGGGGGGCTACGAGCAGTACTTC | CASSHYSSGGYEQYF | TRBV4-3 | TRBD2 | TRBJ2-7 | .
TGTGCCAGCAGCGTAGCTGGCTCCCTGAATGAGCAGTTCTTC | CASSVAGSLNEQFF | TRBV9 | . | TRBJ2-1 | .
TGTGCCAGCAGTGAACTAGCGGGGGGACACGAGCAGTACTTC | CASSELAGGHEQYF | TRBV2 | TRBD2 | TRBJ2-7 | few
TGCGCCAGCAGGGGGAATCCGACGAACACCGGGGAGCTGTTTTTT | CASRGNPTNTGELFF | TRBV5-1 | . | TRBJ2-2 | .
TGTGCCAGCAGTTACTCGGCAGGGGCAGAGACCCAGTACTTC | CASSYSAGAETQYF | TRBV6-5 | . | TRBJ2-5 | few
TGCGCCAGCAGCCACCCGGGGGTAGCGGGGTCCTACAATGAGCAGTTCTTC | CASSHPGVAGSYNEQFF | TRBV4-3 | TRBD2 | TRBJ2-1 | few
TGTGCCAGCAGTTATTATCCAGGGGGAGTCCTGTCCCAGCATTTT | CASSYYPGGVLSQHF | TRBV6-5 | TRBD1 | TRBJ1-5 | few